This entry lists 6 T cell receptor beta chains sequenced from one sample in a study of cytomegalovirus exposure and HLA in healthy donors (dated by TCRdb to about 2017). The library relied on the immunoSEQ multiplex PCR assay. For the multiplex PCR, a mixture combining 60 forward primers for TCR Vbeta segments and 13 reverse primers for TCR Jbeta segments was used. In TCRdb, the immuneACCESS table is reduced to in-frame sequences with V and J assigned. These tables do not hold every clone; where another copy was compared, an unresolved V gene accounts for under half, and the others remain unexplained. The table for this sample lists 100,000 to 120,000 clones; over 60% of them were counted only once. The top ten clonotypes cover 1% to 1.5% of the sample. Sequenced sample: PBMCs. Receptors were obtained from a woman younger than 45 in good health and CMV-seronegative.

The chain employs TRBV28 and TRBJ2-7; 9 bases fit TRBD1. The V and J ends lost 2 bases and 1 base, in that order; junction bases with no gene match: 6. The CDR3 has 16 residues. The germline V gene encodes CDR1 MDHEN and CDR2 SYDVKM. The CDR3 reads CASSLPQGALSYEQYF. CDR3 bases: TGTGCCAGCAGTTTACCACAGGGGGCTTTGTCCTACGAGCAGTACTTC.

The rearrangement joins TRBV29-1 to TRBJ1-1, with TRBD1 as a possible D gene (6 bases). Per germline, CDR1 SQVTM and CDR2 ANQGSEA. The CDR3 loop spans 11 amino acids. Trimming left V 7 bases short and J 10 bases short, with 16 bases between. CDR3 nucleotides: TGCAGCGCCGGGGGGGGCGGTGCAGCTTTCTTT. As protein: CSAGGGGAAFF.

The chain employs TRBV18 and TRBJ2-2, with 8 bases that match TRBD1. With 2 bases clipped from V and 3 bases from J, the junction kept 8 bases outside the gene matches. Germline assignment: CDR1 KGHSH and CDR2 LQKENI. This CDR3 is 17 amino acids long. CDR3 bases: TGTGCCAGCTCACCATTTGGCCCAGGGGGCGACACCGGGGAGCTGTTTTTT. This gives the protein CASSPFGPGGDTGELFF. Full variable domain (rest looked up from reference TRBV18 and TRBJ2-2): NAGVMQNPRHLVRRRGQEARLRCSPMKGHSHVYWYRQLPEEGLKFMVYLQKENIIDESGMPKERFSAEFPKEGPSILRIQQVVRGDSAAYFCASSPFGPGGDTGELFFGEGSRLTVL.

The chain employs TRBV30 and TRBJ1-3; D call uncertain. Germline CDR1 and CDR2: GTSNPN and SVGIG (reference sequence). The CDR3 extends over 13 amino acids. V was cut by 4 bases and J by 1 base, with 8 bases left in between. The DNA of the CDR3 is TGTGCCTGGACGGGGAAATCTGGAAACACCATATATTTT. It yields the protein CAWTGKSGNTIYF.

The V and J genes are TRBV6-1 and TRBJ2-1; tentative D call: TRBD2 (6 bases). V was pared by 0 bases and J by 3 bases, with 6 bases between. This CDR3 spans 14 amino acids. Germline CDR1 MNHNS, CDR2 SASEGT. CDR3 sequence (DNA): TGTGCCAGCAGTGAAGCGGGGGGCTACAATGAGCAGTTCTTC. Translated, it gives CASSEAGGYNEQFF.

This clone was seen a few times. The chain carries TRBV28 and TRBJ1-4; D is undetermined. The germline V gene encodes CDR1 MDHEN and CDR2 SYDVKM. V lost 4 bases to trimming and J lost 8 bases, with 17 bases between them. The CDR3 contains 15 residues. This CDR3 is CASSSPVVSSEKLFF. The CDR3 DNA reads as TGTGCCAGCAGTTCCCCGGTAGTTTCCTCCGAAAAACTGTTTTTT.